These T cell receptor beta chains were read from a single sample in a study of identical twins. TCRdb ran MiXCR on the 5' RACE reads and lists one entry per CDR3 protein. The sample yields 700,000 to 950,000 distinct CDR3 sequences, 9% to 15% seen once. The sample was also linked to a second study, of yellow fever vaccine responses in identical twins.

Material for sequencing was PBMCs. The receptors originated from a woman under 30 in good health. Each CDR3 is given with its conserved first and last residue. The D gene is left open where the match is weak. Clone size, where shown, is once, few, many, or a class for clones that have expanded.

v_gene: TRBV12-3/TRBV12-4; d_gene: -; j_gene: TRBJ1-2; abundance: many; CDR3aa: CASSNFREGYTF; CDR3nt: TGTGCCAGCAGCAATTTCCGGGAGGGCTACACCTTC
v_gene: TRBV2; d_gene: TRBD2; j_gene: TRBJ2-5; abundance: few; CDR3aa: CASSARSPGLALETQYF; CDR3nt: TGTGCCAGCAGTGCCCGATCCCCGGGACTAGCGTTGGAGACCCAGTACTTC
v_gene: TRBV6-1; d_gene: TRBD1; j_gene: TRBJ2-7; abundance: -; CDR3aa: CASRTGTGRYEQYF; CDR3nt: TGTGCCAGCAGGACCGGGACAGGGCGCTACGAGCAGTACTTC
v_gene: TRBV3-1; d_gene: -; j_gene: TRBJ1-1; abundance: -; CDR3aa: CASSQDRVGNTEAFF; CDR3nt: TGTGCCAGCAGCCAAGACAGGGTTGGAAACACTGAAGCTTTCTTT
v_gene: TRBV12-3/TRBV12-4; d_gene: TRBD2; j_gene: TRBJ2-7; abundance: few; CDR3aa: CASSTSGRAGEQYF; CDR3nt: TGTGCCAGCAGTACTAGCGGGAGGGCCGGGGAGCAGTACTTC
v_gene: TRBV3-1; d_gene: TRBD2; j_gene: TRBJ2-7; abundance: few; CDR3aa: CASSQGGLAGGRSYEQYF; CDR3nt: TGTGCCAGCAGCCAAGGGGGACTAGCGGGAGGACGATCCTACGAGCAGTACTTC
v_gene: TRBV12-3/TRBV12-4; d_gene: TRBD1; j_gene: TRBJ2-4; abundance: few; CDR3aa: CASSSGVRTGSGKNIQYF; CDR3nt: TGTGCCAGCAGTTCTGGCGTTAGGACAGGGAGTGGCAAAAACATTCAGTACTTC
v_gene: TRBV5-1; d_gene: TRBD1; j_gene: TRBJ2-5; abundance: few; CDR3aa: CASRSRGRETQYF; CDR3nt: TGCGCCAGCAGATCTAGGGGGCGGGAGACCCAGTACTTC
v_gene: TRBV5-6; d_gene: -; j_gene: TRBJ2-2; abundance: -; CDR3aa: CASSGGWKTGELFF; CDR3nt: TGTGCCAGCAGCGGAGGATGGAAAACCGGGGAGCTGTTTTTT
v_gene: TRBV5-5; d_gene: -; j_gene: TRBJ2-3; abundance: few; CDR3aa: CASSLKVASDTQYF; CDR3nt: TGTGCCAGCAGCTTGAAGGTAGCATCGGATACGCAGTATTTT
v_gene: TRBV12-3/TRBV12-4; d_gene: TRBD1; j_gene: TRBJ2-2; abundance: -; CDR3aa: CASNTGGTNTGELFF; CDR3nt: TGTGCCAGCAATACAGGGGGTACGAACACCGGGGAGCTGTTTTTT
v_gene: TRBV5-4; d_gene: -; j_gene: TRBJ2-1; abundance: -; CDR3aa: CASSLWGVGNEQFF; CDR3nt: TGTGCCAGCAGCTTGTGGGGTGTGGGCAATGAGCAGTTCTTC
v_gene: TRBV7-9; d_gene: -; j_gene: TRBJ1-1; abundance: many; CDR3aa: CASRGISGQNTEAFF; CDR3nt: TGTGCCAGCAGGGGGATTTCGGGACAGAACACTGAAGCTTTCTTT
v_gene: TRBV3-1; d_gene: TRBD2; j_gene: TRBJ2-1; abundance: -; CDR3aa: CASSRTSGRAGYEQFF; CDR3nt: TGTGCCAGCAGCCGGACTAGCGGGAGGGCCGGCTATGAGCAGTTCTTC
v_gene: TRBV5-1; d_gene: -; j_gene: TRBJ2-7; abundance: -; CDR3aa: CASSLEPLPTRGASYEQYF; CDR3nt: TGCGCCAGCAGCTTGGAACCACTACCAACTCGGGGGGCATCCTACGAGCAGTACTTC
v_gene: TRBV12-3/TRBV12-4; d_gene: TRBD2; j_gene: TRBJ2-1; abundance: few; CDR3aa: CASRTGLAGDEQFF; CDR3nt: TGTGCCAGCAGGACGGGACTAGCGGGAGATGAGCAGTTCTTC
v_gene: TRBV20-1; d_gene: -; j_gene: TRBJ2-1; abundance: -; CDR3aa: CSARGGLGASLSLYNEQFF; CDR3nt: TGCAGTGCTAGAGGGGGGTTGGGAGCGTCCTTGAGCCTATACAATGAGCAGTTCTTC
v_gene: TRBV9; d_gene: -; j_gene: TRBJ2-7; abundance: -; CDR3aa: CASSVSPTTYEQYF; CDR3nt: TGTGCCAGCAGCGTAAGCCCGACCACCTACGAGCAGTACTTC
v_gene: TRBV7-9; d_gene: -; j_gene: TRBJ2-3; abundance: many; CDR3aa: CASSLVTGEDTQYF; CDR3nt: TGTGCCAGCAGCTTAGTTACCGGAGAAGATACGCAGTATTTT
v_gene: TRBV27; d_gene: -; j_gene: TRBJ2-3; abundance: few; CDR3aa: CASRLVSGYSTDTQYF; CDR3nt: TGTGCCAGCAGGCTGGTTTCGGGGTATAGCACAGATACGCAGTATTTT
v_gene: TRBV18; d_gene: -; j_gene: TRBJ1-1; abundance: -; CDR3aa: CASSPRLGYGSMNTEAFF; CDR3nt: TGTGCCAGCTCACCCAGATTGGGATACGGGTCAATGAACACTGAAGCTTTCTTT
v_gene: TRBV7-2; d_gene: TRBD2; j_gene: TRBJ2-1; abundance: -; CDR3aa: CASSLWASGSSYNEQFF; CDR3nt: TGTGCCAGCAGCTTATGGGCTAGCGGAAGCTCCTACAATGAGCAGTTCTTC
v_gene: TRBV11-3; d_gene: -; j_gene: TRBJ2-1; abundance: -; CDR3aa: CASSFPSGEQFF; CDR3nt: TGTGCCAGCAGCTTTCCTAGTGGTGAGCAGTTCTTC
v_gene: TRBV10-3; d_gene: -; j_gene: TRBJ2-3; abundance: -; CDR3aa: CAIQRGSSTDTQYF; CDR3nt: TGTGCCATCCAACGGGGCTCTAGCACAGATACGCAGTATTTT
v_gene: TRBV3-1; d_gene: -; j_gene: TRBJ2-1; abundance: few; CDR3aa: CASSPNWVLTYGSYNEQFF; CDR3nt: TGTGCCAGCAGCCCGAATTGGGTCTTGACTTATGGCTCCTACAATGAGCAGTTCTTC
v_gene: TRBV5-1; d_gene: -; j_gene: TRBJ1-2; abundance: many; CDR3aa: CASSTIPGQGKGGYTF; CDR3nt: TGCGCCAGCAGCACTATCCCGGGGCAGGGTAAAGGCGGCTACACCTTC
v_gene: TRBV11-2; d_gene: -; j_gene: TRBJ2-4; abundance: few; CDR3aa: CASSLILAIAKNIQYF; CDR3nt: TGTGCCAGCAGCTTAATTTTGGCGATAGCCAAAAACATTCAGTACTTC
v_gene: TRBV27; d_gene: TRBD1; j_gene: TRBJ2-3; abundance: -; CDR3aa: CASVRDRYYF; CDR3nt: TGTGCCAGCGTCCGGGACAGGTATTATTTT
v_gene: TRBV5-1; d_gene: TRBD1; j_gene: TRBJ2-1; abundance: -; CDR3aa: CASKTGTGSYNEQFF; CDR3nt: TGCGCCAGCAAAACCGGGACAGGCTCCTACAATGAGCAGTTCTTC
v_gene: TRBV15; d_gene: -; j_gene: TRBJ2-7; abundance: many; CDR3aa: CATSRDKDSEQYF; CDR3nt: TGTGCCACCAGCAGAGATAAAGATTCCGAGCAGTACTTC
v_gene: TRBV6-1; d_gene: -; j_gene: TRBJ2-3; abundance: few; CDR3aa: CASSAERFTDTQYF; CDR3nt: TGTGCCAGCAGTGCGGAGCGGTTCACAGATACGCAGTATTTT
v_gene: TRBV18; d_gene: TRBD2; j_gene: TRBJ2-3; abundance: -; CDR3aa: CASSPTEFLAGPTDTQYF; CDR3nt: TGTGCCAGCTCGCCAACAGAGTTTCTAGCGGGCCCCACAGATACGCAGTATTTT
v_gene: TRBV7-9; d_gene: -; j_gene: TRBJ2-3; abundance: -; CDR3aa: CASSLLTGTTDTQYF; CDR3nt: TGTGCCAGCAGCTTATTGACAGGAACCACAGATACGCAGTATTTT
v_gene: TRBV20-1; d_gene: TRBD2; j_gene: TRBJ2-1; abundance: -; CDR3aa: CSARPWTSDTYNEQFF; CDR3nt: TGCAGTGCTAGGCCCTGGACTAGCGATACCTACAATGAGCAGTTCTTC
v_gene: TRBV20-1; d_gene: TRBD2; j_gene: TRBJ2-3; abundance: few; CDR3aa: CSAPPGLSGRPGTQYF; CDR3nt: TGCAGTGCCCCCCCTGGTCTTAGCGGGAGGCCGGGTACGCAGTATTTT
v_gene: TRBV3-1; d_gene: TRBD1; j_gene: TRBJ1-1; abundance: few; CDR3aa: CASSESTGGTEAFF; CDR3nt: TGTGCCAGCAGCGAATCAACAGGGGGCACTGAAGCTTTCTTT
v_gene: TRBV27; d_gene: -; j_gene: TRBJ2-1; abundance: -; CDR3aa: CASSPPGTDNNEQFF; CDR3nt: TGTGCCAGCAGTCCCCCCGGGACGGATAACAATGAGCAGTTCTTC
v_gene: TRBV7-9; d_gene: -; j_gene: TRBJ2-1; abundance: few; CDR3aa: CASSFPRDTYYNEQFF; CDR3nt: TGTGCCAGCAGCTTCCCCCGGGACACCTACTACAATGAGCAGTTCTTC
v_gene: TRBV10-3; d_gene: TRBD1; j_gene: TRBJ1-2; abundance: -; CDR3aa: CAIRETGGDDGYTF; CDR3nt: TGTGCCATCAGGGAGACAGGGGGCGACGATGGCTACACCTTC
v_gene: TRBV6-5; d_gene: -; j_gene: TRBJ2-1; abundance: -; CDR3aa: CASSYRGTYNEQFF; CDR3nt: TGTGCCAGCAGTTACCGGGGTACCTACAATGAGCAGTTCTTC